One TCR beta chain is described in this entry. Alongside a J-beta primer mix, a sample-barcoded 5' primer served in a second PCR lasting roughly 7 to 11 cycles. TCRdb itself ran the 5' RACE reads through MiXCR, one entry per CDR3 protein. The repertoire holds fewer than 1 million distinct CDR3 sequences, with around 42% as singletons. These data come from a study of blood T cells in healthy people across ages. V shed 0 bases, J shed 2 bases, and the junction held 4 bases outside the gene matches. This CDR3 is built from 16 residues. Germline-derived CDR1 and CDR2 are SGHRS and YFSETQ. Sample: blood. The rearrangement links TRBV5-1 to TRBJ2-5; 10 nucleotides align to TRBD1. The receptor's source is a man in his 60s in good health. CDR3: CASSLGGTGAQETQYF. Written as DNA, the CDR3 is TGCGCCAGCAGCTTGGGAGGGACAGGGGCTCAAGAGACCCAGTACTTC. The full variable domain, with the rest looked up from reference TRBV5-1 and TRBJ2-5, is KAGVTQTPRYLIKTRGQQVTLSCSPISGHRSVSWYQQTPGQGLQFLFEYFSETQRNKGNFPGRFSGRQFSNSRSEMNVSTLELGDSALYLCASSLGGTGAQETQYFGPGTRLLVL.